A selection of T cell receptor beta chains follows, all from one sample in a study of T-cell reconstitution after alpha-beta-depleted transplantation in children. TCRdb re-analysed the PCR reads in MiXCR, keeping a single row per CDR3 protein. This table holds 610,000 or so distinct CDR3 sequences, 25% to 30% found once. The sequencing used PBMCs, collected before TCRalphabeta/CD19-depleted stem cell transplant. The receptor set was obtained from a boy younger than two with Wiskott-Aldrich syndrome, due to receive a stem cell transplant. Both conserved end residues are part of each CDR3. The D gene is left open where the match is weak. The size field is filled for only some rows; it gives once, few, many or a size class.

clone_size d_call cdr3_length j_call v_call cdr3_aa cdr3_nt
. . 16 TRBJ2-1 TRBV5-1 CASSLRQGLTYNEQFF TGCGCCAGCAGCTTGCGACAAGGGCTCACCTACAATGAGCAGTTCTTC
. TRBD2 15 TRBJ2-7 TRBV3-1 CASSHTGTKIYEQYF TGTGCCAGCAGCCATACCGGGACTAAAATCTACGAGCAGTACTTC
. . 15 TRBJ2-7 TRBV20-1 CSARVFRVHSYEQYF TGCAGTGCTAGAGTTTTCAGGGTCCACTCCTACGAGCAGTACTTC
. TRBD2 16 TRBJ2-1 TRBV9 CASSPRTSGTQAEQFF TGTGCCAGCAGCCCGCGGACTAGCGGGACTCAAGCAGAGCAGTTCTTC
few . 15 TRBJ1-4 TRBV6-5 CASSSKTATNEKLFF TGTGCCAGCAGTTCCAAGACAGCAACTAATGAAAAACTGTTTTTT
many . 15 TRBJ2-1 TRBV5-1 CASSLESLAYNEQFF TGCGCCAGCAGCTTGGAGTCCCTAGCGTACAATGAGCAGTTCTTC
few . 11 TRBJ1-1 TRBV30 CAWSNRAMAFF TGTGCCTGGAGTAACAGGGCCATGGCTTTCTTT
few . 13 TRBJ1-5 TRBV12-3/TRBV12-4 CASREYSNQPQHF TGTGCCAGCAGGGAATATAGCAATCAGCCCCAGCATTTT
few . 13 TRBJ1-2 TRBV27 CASSYEGGYGYTF TGTGCCAGCAGTTACGAGGGGGGGTATGGCTACACCTTC
few . 14 TRBJ2-3 TRBV21-1 CASGRLAGTDTQYF TGTGCCAGCGGCCGACTAGCGGGCACAGATACGCAGTATTTT
once TRBD2 15 TRBJ2-1 TRBV5-1 CASSSNPGTSNEQFF TGTGCCAGCAGCTCAAACCCTGGGACTAGCAATGAGCAGTTCTTC
few . 16 TRBJ2-3 TRBV9 CASSVALASGTDTQYF TGTGCCAGCAGCGTAGCTTTGGCTAGCGGCACAGATACGCAGTATTTT
few . 13 TRBJ1-2 TRBV3-1 CASSLRDPYGYTF TGTGCCAGCAGCCTCCGGGACCCCTATGGCTACACCTTC
few . 14 TRBJ1-2 TRBV5-1 CASSLEEENYGYTF TGCGCCAGCAGCTTGGAGGAAGAAAACTATGGCTACACCTTC
few . 16 TRBJ2-1 TRBV7-8 CASSKYTGLQDNEQFF TGTGCCAGCAGCAAATACACGGGACTCCAAGACAATGAGCAGTTCTTC
. . 19 TRBJ1-6 TRBV5-1 CASSLFPGPKKGYNSPLHF TGCGCCAGCAGCTTATTTCCGGGACCCAAGAAAGGCTATAATTCACCCCTCCACTTT
few . 15 TRBJ1-3 TRBV20-1 CSARADSISGNTIYF TGCAGTGCTAGAGCCGACAGCATCTCTGGAAACACCATATATTTT
. . 13 TRBJ2-1 TRBV9 CASIQARYNEQFF TGTGCCAGCATTCAGGCAAGGTACAATGAGCAGTTCTTC
. TRBD1 18 TRBJ2-6 TRBV6-5 CASSYSTDRVYGANVLTF TGTGCCAGCAGTTACTCAACGGACAGGGTTTACGGGGCCAACGTCCTGACTTTC
. . 15 TRBJ1-1 TRBV19 CASSRNRDRNTEAFF TGTGCCAGTAGCCGAAACCGGGACCGGAACACTGAAGCTTTCTTT
. . 15 TRBJ1-2 TRBV12-3/TRBV12-4 CASTGSLGRRYGYTF TGTGCCAGCACGGGGAGTCTAGGGAGGCGCTATGGCTACACCTTC
. . 13 TRBJ2-2 TRBV10-3 CAIRGAGTGELFF TGTGCCATCAGAGGTGCTGGGACGGGGGAGCTGTTTTTT
few . 17 TRBJ1-5 TRBV27 CASSLTPPGVGNQPQHF TGTGCCAGCAGTTTAACCCCCCCGGGGGTAGGGAATCAGCCCCAGCATTTT
few TRBD1 15 TRBJ2-1 TRBV5-1 CASSLGDRGSNEQFF TGCGCCAGCAGCTTGGGGGACAGGGGGTCAAATGAGCAGTTCTTC
few TRBD2 14 TRBJ2-1 TRBV2 CASIGLAAYNEQFF TGTGCCAGCATCGGACTAGCGGCCTACAATGAGCAGTTCTTC
many . 14 TRBJ1-1 TRBV7-2 CASSLVFRVTEAFF TGTGCCAGCAGCTTAGTCTTCCGGGTTACTGAAGCTTTCTTT
. . 12 TRBJ2-1 TRBV20-1 CSARVWNNEQFF TGCAGTGCGCGGGTGTGGAACAATGAGCAGTTCTTC
. TRBD1 17 TRBJ2-7 TRBV29-1 CSVVYRSGTAFSYEQYF TGCAGCGTCGTATACCGCTCCGGGACAGCTTTTTCCTACGAGCAGTACTTC
few TRBD2 18 TRBJ2-1 TRBV12-3/TRBV12-4 CASSSLARVGVGYNEQFF TGTGCCAGCAGTTCACTAGCGAGGGTGGGGGTCGGCTACAATGAGCAGTTCTTC
. TRBD2 13 TRBJ2-7 TRBV20-1 CSASGTSGYEQYF TGCAGTGCCTCCGGGACTAGCGGATACGAGCAGTACTTC
. TRBD2 18 TRBJ2-1 TRBV3-1 CASSPRTSGSTGYNEQFF TGTGCCAGCAGCCCGAGGACTAGCGGGAGCACAGGATACAATGAGCAGTTCTTC
few . 14 TRBJ2-1 TRBV7-2 CASSPTLDHNEQFF TGTGCCAGCAGCCCCACCCTGGATCACAATGAGCAGTTCTTC
few TRBD2 14 TRBJ2-1 TRBV5-1 CASSHGLAGNEQFF TGCGCCAGCAGCCACGGACTAGCGGGTAATGAGCAGTTCTTC
many TRBD2 16 TRBJ2-1 TRBV10-3 CAISISGTASYNEQFF TGTGCCATCAGTATTAGCGGGACCGCTTCCTACAATGAGCAGTTCTTC
. . 15 TRBJ2-1 TRBV14 CASSRLLVGGNEQFF TGTGCCAGCAGCCGACTACTAGTCGGAGGTAATGAGCAGTTCTTC
. . 15 TRBJ2-2 TRBV5-1 CASSQDGPNTGELFF TGCGCCAGCAGCCAGGACGGACCGAACACCGGGGAGCTGTTTTTT
. . 14 TRBJ1-2 TRBV5-1 CASSPTGLDYGYTF TGCGCCAGCAGCCCTACAGGGTTGGACTATGGCTACACCTTC
few TRBD1 15 TRBJ2-5 TRBV20-1 CSAPRDRVPGETQYF TGCAGTGCTCCCCGGGACAGGGTGCCCGGGGAGACCCAGTACTTC
few . 12 TRBJ1-5 TRBV20-1 CSASRENQPQHF TGCAGTGCTTCTAGGGAAAATCAGCCCCAGCATTTT
few . 13 TRBJ2-2 TRBV6-2/TRBV6-3 CASIPGASGELFF TGTGCCAGCATCCCAGGGGCTTCCGGGGAGCTGTTTTTT
. TRBD2 14 TRBJ2-1 TRBV25-1 CASSGGGSYNEQFF TGTGCCAGCAGTGGGGGGGGCTCCTACAATGAGCAGTTCTTC